This T cell receptor (beta chain) was recovered during a study of blood T cells in healthy people across ages. Primed by a sample-barcoded 5' primer and a J-beta primer mix, a second PCR proceeded for 7 to 11 cycles. TCRdb called the 5' RACE reads again in MiXCR, with one record for every CDR3 protein. This table holds some 1.5 million distinct CDR3 sequences, less than 45% found once. As concerns this clonotype: What it binds is unknown.

A minimum of 6.5 million PBMCs was isolated per sample. Study conclusions and caveats: The percentage of naive T cells correlated strongly with TCR beta diversity.

The clonotype comes from a young woman in good health. The sequencing input was blood.

The CDR3: CASSQELAAGTDTQYF. Here the CDR3 DNA reads TGCGCCAGCAGCCAAGAACTAGCGGCAGGGACAGATACGCAGTATTTT. The rearrangement joins TRBV4-3 to TRBJ2-3, with 8 bases lining up with TRBD2. J was trimmed by 3 bases and V by 0 bases; bases with no gene match: 5. This CDR3 has 16 residues. Germline CDR1 reads LGHNA; CDR2 reads YSLEER.